This TCR beta chain is drawn from a study of beta chain features in type 1 diabetes. For the study at large: Cells sorted and examined across all samples totaled approximately 100 million. Study-wide points: Whether TCRB rearrangement is influenced by HLA type went unresolved here. People with Type 1 diabetes carried modestly yet significantly shorter TCRB CDR3s in all four CD4+ subsets. The VDJ junctions of type 1 diabetes patients carried fewer insertions and more deletions.

Details on this clone: Its antigen is still unknown.

CD4+ cells of the naive, central memory, regulatory and stem cell-like memory types were sorted via CD45RO/CCR7/CD25/CD127/CD95/CD27. The study reverse transcribed the entire isolated RNA, so it sequenced expressed TCRB transcripts. Here immunoSEQ multiplex PCR was the method, and the copy in TCRdb shows in-frame clones only, minus some. Found here are 120,000 to 150,000 clones, more than 10% of them singletons; the top ten hold 1.3%. The CDR3 loop spans 14 amino acids. V was trimmed by 3 bases and J by 1 base, leaving 9 bases between them. Per the germline V gene, CDR1 is SNHLY and CDR2 is FYNNEI. This chain links TRBV2 with TRBJ1-1; tentatively, D is TRBD1 (6 bases). Sequenced sample: central memory CD4+ T cells from blood. This clonotype was sampled from a man between 18 and 35 years old with type 1 diabetes. Here the CDR3 DNA reads TGTGCCAGCAGTGACCAGGGGACGAACACTGAAGCTTTCTTT. This encodes CASSDQGTNTEAFF.